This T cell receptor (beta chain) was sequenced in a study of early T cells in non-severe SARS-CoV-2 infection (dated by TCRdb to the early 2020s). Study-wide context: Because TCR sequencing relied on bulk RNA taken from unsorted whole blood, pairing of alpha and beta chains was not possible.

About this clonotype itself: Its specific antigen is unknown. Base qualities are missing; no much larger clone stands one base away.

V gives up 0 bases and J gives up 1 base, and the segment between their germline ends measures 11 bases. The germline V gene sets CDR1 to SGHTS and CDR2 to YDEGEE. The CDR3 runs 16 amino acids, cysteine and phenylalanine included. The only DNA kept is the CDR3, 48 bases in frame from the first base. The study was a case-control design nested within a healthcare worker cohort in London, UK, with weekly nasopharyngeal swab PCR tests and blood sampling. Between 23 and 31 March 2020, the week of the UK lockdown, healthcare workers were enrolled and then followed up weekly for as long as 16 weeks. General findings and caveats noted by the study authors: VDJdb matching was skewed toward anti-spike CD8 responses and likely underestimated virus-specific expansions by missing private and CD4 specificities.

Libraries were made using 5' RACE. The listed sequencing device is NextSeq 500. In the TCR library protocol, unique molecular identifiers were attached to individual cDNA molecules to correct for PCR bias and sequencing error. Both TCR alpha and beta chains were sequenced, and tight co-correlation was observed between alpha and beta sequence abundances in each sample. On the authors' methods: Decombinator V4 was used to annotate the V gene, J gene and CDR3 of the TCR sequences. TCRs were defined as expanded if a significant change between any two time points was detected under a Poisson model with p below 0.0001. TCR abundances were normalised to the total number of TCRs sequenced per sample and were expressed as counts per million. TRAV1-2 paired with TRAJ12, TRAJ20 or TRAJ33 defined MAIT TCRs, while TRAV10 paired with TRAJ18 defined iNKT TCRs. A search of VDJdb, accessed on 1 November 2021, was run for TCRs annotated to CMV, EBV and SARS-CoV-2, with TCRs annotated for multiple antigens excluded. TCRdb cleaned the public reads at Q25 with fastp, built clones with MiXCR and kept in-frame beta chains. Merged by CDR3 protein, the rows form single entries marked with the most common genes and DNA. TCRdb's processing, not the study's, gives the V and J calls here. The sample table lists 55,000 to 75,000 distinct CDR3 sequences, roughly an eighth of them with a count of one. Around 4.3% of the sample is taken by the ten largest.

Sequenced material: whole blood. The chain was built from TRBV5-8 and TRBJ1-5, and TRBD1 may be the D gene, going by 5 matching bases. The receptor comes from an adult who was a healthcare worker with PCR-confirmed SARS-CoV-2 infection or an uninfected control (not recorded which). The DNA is TGTGCCAGCAGCTTGGTTCCCAGGGAGAGCAATCAGCCCCAGCATTTT. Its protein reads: CASSLVPRESNQPQHF.